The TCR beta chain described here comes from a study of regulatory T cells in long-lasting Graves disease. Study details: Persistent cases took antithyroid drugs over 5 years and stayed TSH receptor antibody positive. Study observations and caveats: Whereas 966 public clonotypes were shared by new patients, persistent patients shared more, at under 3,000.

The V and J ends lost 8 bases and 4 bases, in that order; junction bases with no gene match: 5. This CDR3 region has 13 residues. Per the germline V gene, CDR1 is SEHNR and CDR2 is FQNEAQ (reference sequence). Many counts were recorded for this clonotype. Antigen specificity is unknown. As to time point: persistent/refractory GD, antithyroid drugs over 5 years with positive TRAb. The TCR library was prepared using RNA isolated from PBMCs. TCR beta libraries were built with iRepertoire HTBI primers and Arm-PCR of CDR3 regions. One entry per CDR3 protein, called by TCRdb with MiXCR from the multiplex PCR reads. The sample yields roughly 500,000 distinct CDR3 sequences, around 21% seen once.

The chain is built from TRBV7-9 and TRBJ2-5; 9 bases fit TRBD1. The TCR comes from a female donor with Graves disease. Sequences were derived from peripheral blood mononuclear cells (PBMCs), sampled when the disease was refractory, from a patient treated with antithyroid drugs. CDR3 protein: CASATGGAETQYF. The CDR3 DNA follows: TGTGCCAGCGCCACAGGGGGCGCAGAGACCCAGTACTTC.